The rows below give T cell receptor beta chains drawn from one sample of a study of blood T cell repertoires in COVID-19. The table came from immunoSEQ multiplex PCR; TCRdb's copy has only in-frame clones and leaves some out. The sample lists a few hundred thousand clones, 80% to 90% occurring once. The specimen sequenced was PBMCs or T cells enriched from blood (not recorded which). The receptors here all came from a woman younger than 35 who had recovered from COVID-19. CDR3s leave out the opening cysteine and the closing phenylalanine or tryptophan. Fields, in order: CDR3 protein, J gene, V gene.

CDR3 protein: ASSYSMGGMRYGYT
J gene: TRBJ1-2
V gene: TRBV6-5

CDR3 protein: ASSDPEGYT
J gene: TRBJ1-2
V gene: TRBV6-4

CDR3 protein: ASSAGQAGPSWAAF
J gene: TRBJ1-1
V gene: TRBV9

CDR3 protein: ASSQGIDMGQSGYT
J gene: TRBJ1-2
V gene: TRBV4-2

CDR3 protein: AWRGAAYYGYT
J gene: TRBJ1-2
V gene: TRBV30

CDR3 protein: ASSSLAGTGELF
J gene: TRBJ2-2
V gene: TRBV5-1

CDR3 protein: ASSLLGLAAYNEQF
J gene: TRBJ2-1
V gene: TRBV27

CDR3 protein: AWSRNSPLH
J gene: TRBJ1-6
V gene: TRBV30

CDR3 protein: ASSQATGIYNEQF
J gene: TRBJ2-1
V gene: TRBV14

CDR3 protein: ATSSSPNTGELF
J gene: TRBJ2-2
V gene: TRBV15

CDR3 protein: ASNRFSGSSYNEQF
J gene: TRBJ2-1
V gene: TRBV9

CDR3 protein: ASSLGQGPQETQY
J gene: TRBJ2-5
V gene: TRBV5-1

CDR3 protein: AWSRQGVGEKLF
J gene: TRBJ1-4
V gene: TRBV30

CDR3 protein: ASSHEGFEAGADEQF
J gene: TRBJ2-1
V gene: TRBV23-1

CDR3 protein: ASGPGTEETQY
J gene: TRBJ2-5
V gene: TRBV12-5

CDR3 protein: AISEYISSYEQY
J gene: TRBJ2-7
V gene: TRBV10-3

CDR3 protein: ASSEARPGGPQH
J gene: TRBJ1-5
V gene: TRBV6-1

CDR3 protein: ASSLLFSDEQY
J gene: TRBJ2-7
V gene: TRBV5-1

CDR3 protein: ATSSFGQGAMWNSPLH
J gene: TRBJ1-6
V gene: TRBV15

CDR3 protein: ASSLVGQGSGYT
J gene: TRBJ1-2
V gene: TRBV7-2

CDR3 protein: AISESRALPHNSPLH
J gene: TRBJ1-6
V gene: TRBV10-3

CDR3 protein: ASSSGDYLIKETQY
J gene: TRBJ2-5
V gene: TRBV5-4

CDR3 protein: ASSLAHRTEAF
J gene: TRBJ1-1
V gene: TRBV11-3

CDR3 protein: ASSNPRSGTGKTQY
J gene: TRBJ2-5
V gene: TRBV6-2/TRBV6-3

CDR3 protein: ASSQAASGGIWTDTQY
J gene: TRBJ2-3
V gene: TRBV14

CDR3 protein: ASSLEQGLGYGYT
J gene: TRBJ1-2
V gene: TRBV5-4

CDR3 protein: ASSYGGQAYEQY
J gene: TRBJ2-7
V gene: TRBV6-2/TRBV6-3

CDR3 protein: ASSLLWDSTTNEKLF
J gene: TRBJ1-4
V gene: TRBV27

CDR3 protein: ASMGGQGFYGYT
J gene: TRBJ1-2
V gene: TRBV9

CDR3 protein: AWSEDYYGYT
J gene: TRBJ1-2
V gene: TRBV30

CDR3 protein: ASRGPYGYT
J gene: TRBJ1-2
V gene: TRBV28

CDR3 protein: ASSPPGARETQY
J gene: TRBJ2-5
V gene: TRBV18

CDR3 protein: ASSLNAGAYGYT
J gene: TRBJ1-2
V gene: TRBV7-3

CDR3 protein: ASSQSGVWAYEQY
J gene: TRBJ2-7
V gene: TRBV5-4

CDR3 protein: AWNRSPGNTIY
J gene: TRBJ1-3
V gene: TRBV30

CDR3 protein: ASSDKGGEYQETQY
J gene: TRBJ2-5
V gene: TRBV2

CDR3 protein: ASSLFGGPEAF
J gene: TRBJ1-1
V gene: TRBV27

CDR3 protein: ASSRLAGAKNIQY
J gene: TRBJ2-4
V gene: TRBV5-6

CDR3 protein: AISEYSNYGYT
J gene: TRBJ1-2
V gene: TRBV10-3

CDR3 protein: ASSLGQGLLRGYT
J gene: TRBJ1-2
V gene: TRBV7-2

CDR3 protein: ASSLVPSDTEAF
J gene: TRBJ1-1
V gene: TRBV7-2

CDR3 protein: ASSPIAGETYEQY
J gene: TRBJ2-7
V gene: TRBV4-3

CDR3 protein: ASSPYPPYEQY
J gene: TRBJ2-7
V gene: TRBV4-1